What follows is one TCR beta chain and its context. The germline V and J ends were trimmed by 4 bases and 0 bases, with 15 bases remaining between them. Germline-derived CDR1 and CDR2 are LGHDT and YNNKEL (reference sequence). This CDR3 contains 17 residues. The data originate from a study of blood T cell repertoires in COVID-19. Sequencing was performed with immunoSEQ multiplex PCR; in TCRdb, only in-frame clones are kept and a portion is missing. The profile covers about 71,000 clones, with around 76% appearing a single time and around 13% taken by the ten largest. The V and J genes are TRBV3-1 (or the pseudogene TRBV3-2) and TRBJ2-2; possible D gene TRBD1, 6 bases. The sequenced material came from peripheral blood. The TCR originated in a woman of 80 years or more with acute or convalescent COVID-19. CDR3 loop: CASSRGQPTSNTGELFF. Here the CDR3 DNA reads TGTGCCAGCAGCCGGGGGCAGCCCACTTCGAACACCGGGGAGCTGTTTTTT.